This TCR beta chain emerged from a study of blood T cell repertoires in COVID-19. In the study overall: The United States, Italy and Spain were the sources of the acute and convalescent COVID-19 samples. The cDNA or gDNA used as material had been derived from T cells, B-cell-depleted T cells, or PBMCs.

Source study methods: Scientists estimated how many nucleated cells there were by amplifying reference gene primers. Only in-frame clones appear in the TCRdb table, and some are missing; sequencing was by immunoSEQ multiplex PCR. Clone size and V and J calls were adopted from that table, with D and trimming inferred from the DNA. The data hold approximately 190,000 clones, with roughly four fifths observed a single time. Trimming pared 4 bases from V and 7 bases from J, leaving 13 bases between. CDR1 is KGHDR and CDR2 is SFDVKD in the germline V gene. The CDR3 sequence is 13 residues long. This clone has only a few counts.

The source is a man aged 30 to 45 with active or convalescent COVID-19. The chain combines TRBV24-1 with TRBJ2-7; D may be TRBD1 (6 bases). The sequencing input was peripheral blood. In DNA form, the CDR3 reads TGTGCCACCAGTGACCCCAACAGGGATGAGCAGTACTTC. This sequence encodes CATSDPNRDEQYF.